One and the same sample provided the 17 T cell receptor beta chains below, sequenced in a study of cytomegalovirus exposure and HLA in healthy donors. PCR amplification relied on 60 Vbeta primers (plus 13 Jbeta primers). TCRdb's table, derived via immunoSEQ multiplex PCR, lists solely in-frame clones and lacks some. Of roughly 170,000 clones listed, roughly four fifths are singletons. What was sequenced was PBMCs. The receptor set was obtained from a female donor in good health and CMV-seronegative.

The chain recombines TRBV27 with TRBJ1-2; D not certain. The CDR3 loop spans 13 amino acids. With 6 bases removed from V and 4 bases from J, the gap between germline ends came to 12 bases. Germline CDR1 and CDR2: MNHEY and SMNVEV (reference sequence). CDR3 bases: TGTGCCAGCAGACGGAGTTCCTTCTATGGCTACACCTTC. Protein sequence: CASRRSSFYGYTF.

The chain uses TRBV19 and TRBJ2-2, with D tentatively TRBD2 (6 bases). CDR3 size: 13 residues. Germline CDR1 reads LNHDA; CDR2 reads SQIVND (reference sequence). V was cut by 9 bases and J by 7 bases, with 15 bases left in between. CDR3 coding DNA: TGTGCCAGCCCCGATGGGGAGGACGGGGAGCTGTTTTTT. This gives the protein CASPDGEDGELFF.

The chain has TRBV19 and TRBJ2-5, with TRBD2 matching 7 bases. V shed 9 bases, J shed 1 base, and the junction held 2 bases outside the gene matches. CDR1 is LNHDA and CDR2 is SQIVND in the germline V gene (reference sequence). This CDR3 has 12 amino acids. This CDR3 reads CASSGGQETQYF. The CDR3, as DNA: TGTGCCAGCTCGGGGGGCCAAGAGACCCAGTACTTC.

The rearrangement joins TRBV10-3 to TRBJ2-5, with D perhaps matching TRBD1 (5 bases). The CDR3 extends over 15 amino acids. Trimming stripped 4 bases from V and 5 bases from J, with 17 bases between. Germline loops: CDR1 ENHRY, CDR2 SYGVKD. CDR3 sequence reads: CAISVGSSPGETQYF. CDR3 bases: TGTGCCATCAGTGTCGGGTCATCCCCAGGGGAGACCCAGTACTTC.

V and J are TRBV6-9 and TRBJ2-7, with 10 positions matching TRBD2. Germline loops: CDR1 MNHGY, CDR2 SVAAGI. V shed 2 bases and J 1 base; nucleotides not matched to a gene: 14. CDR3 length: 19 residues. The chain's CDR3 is CASSYPRRVAGGMSYEQYF. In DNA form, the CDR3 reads TGTGCCAGCAGTTATCCCCGGCGGGTAGCGGGAGGAATGTCCTACGAGCAGTACTTC.

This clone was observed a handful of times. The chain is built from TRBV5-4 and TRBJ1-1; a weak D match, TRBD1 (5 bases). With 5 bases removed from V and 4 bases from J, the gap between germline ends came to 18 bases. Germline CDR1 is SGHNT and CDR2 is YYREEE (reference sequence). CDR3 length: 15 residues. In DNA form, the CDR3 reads TGTGCCAGCAGTCAAAAGGGGAGGGAGACCACTGAAGCTTTCTTT. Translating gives CASSQKGRETTEAFF.

The CDR3 region is CASSLTGRDGAFF. Here the CDR3 DNA reads TGTGCCAGCAGCCTCACGGGGAGGGACGGAGCTTTCTTT. The V call is TRBV7-9, the J call TRBJ1-1; D perhaps matches TRBD1 (5 bases). This CDR3 is 13 amino acids long. The germline V gene has CDR1 SEHNR and CDR2 FQNEAQ (reference sequence). V shed 5 bases and J shed 10 bases, with 17 bases lying between them.

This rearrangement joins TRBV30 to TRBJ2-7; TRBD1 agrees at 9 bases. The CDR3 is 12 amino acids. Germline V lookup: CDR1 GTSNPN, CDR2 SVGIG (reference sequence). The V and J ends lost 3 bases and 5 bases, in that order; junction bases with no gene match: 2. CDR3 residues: CAWSGTGNEQYF. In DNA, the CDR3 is TGTGCCTGGAGCGGGACAGGGAACGAGCAGTACTTC.

CDR3 protein: CASSDPGGPDNEQFF. The CDR3 DNA sequence: TGTGCCAGCAGCGACCCGGGGGGGCCGGACAATGAGCAGTTCTTC. The chain recombines TRBV7-3 with TRBJ2-1; 8 bases align to TRBD2. The CDR3 runs 15 residues. V lost 5 bases, J lost 5 bases, and 8 bases stayed unmatched. CDR1 is SGHTA and CDR2 is FQGTGA in the germline V gene.

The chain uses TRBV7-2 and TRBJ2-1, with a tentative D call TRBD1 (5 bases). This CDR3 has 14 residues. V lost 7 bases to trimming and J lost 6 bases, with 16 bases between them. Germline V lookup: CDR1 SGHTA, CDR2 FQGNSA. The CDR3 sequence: CASTSRQKFNEQFF. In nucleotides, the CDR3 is TGTGCCAGCACCAGTAGACAGAAATTCAATGAGCAGTTCTTC.

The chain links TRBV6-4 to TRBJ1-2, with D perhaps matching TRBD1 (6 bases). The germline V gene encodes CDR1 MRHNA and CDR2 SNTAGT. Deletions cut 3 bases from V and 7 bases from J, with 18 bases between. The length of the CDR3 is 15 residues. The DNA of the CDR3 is TGTGCCAGCAGTGATACGGCACAGGGCCTGTTTGGCTACACCTTC. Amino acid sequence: CASSDTAQGLFGYTF.

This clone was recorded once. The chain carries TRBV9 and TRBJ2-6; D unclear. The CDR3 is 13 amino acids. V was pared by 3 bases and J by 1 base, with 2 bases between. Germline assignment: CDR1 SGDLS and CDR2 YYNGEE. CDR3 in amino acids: CASSASGANVLTF. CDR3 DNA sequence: TGTGCCAGCAGCGCGTCTGGGGCCAACGTCCTGACTTTC.

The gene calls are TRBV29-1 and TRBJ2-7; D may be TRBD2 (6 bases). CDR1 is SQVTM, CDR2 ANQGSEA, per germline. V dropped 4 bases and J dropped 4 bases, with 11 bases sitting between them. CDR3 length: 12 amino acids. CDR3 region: CSVVRAGYEQYF. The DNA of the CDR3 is TGCAGCGTTGTGCGGGCGGGGTACGAGCAGTACTTC.

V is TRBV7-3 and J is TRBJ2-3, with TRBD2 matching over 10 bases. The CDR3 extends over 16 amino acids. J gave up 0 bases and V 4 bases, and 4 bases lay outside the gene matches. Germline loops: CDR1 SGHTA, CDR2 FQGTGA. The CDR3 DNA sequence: TGTGCCAGCAGCTCGGGGACTAGCGTTAGCACAGATACGCAGTATTTT. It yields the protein CASSSGTSVSTDTQYF.

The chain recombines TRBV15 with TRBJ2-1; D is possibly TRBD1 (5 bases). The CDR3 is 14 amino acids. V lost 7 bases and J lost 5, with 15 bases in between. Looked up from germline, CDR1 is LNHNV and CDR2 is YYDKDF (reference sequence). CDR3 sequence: CATKSRTPNNEQFF. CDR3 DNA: TGTGCCACCAAAAGTAGGACACCTAACAATGAGCAGTTCTTC.

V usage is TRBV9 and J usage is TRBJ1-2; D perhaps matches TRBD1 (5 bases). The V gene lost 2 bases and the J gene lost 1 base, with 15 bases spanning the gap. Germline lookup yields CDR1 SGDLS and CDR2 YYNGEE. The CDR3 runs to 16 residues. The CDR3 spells CASSVGGGTSNYGYTF. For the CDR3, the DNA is TGTGCCAGCAGCGTCGGGGGAGGGACCAGTAACTATGGCTACACCTTC.

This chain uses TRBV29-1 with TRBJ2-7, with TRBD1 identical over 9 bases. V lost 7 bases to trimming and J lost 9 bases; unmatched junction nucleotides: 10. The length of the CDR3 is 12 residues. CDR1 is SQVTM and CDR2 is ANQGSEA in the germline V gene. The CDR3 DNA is TGCAGCGCCAACAAGGCGACAGGGGGGCAGTACTTC. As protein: CSANKATGGQYF.